This T cell receptor beta chain was profiled in a study of cytotoxic CD8 clonotypes in ibrutinib-treated CLL. On the study more broadly: Partial responses numbered approximately 24 and complete responses 2; after a median approximately 70 months, 14 stayed remitted and approximately 12 progressed.

In this sample, this clone turned up once. Antigen specificity is unknown. The protocol was immunoSEQ multiplex PCR, while the TCRdb copy is restricted to in-frame clones and leaves out a portion. The profile covers 97,000 or so clones, with around 80% appearing a single time and under 35% taken by the ten largest. Study results and limitations: Clonality climbed at ibrutinib response, then dropped toward baseline at progression.

V lost 5 bases and J lost 9, with 10 bases in between. The CDR3 contains 10 residues. From germline, CDR1 is DFQATT and CDR2 SNEGSKA (reference sequence). V usage is TRBV20-1 and J usage is TRBJ1-2, with D possibly matching TRBD1 (5 bases). The sequences come from PBMCs, collected after 12 months of ibrutinib treatment. This TCR was sampled from a human donor with chronic lymphocytic leukemia. CDR3 DNA: TGCAGTGCTCCAGACAGAAGCTACACCTTC. Translation gives CSAPDRSYTF.